The present T cell receptor beta chain was sequenced within a study of type 1 regulatory T cells. The overall study: This in vitro CD4 product, T-allo10, is enriched for Tr1 cells and alloantigen-specific.

Comment on this clonotype: Antigen unknown.

Losses at the gene ends were 0 bases for V and 5 bases for J; bases not matched to a gene: 6. There are 15 residues in the CDR3. Per the germline V gene, CDR1 is MNHEY and CDR2 is SVGAGI. MiXCR was run by TCRdb on the reads, yielding one entry per CDR3 protein. The sample has around 5,000 distinct CDR3 sequences, roughly a quarter seen once. The study's findings and limits: Compared with non-Tr1 cells, Tr1 cells showed a narrower TCR repertoire.

V is TRBV6-5 and J is TRBJ2-7; TRBD1 matches at 8 bases. This TCR came from a human donor in good health. Sequencing was performed on cultured type 1 regulatory T (Tr1) cells, either the whole culture or a sorted fraction (not recorded which). The CDR3 region is CASSYSRQGADEQYF. The DNA for the CDR3 is TGTGCCAGCAGTTACTCAAGGCAGGGGGCAGACGAGCAGTACTTC.